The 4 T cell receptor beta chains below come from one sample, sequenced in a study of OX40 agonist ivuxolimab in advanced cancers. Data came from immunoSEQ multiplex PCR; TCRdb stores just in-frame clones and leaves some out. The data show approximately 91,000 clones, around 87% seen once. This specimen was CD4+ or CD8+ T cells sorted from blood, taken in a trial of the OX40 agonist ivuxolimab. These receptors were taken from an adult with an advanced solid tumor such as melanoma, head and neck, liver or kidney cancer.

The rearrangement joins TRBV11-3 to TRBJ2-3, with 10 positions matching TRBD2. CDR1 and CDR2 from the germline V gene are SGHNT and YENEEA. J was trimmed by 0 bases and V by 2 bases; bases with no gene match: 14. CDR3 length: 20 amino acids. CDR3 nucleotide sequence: TGTGCCAGCAGCTTAAGATCTTGGACTAGCGGAAGATCTAGCACAGATACGCAGTATTTT. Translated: CASSLRSWTSGRSSTDTQYF.

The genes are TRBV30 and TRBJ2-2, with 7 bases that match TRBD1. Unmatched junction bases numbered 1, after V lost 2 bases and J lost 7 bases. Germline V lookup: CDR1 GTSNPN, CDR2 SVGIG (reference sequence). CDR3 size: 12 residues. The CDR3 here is CAWSTGDGELFF. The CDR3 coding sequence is TGTGCCTGGAGTACAGGGGACGGGGAGCTGTTTTTT.

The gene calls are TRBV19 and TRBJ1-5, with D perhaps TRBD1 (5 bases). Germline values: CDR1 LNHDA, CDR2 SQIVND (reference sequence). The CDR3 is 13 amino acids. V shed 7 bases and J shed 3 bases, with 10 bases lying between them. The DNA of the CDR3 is TGTGCCAGTACGTCAGGGCTCAATCAGCCCCAGCATTTT. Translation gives CASTSGLNQPQHF.

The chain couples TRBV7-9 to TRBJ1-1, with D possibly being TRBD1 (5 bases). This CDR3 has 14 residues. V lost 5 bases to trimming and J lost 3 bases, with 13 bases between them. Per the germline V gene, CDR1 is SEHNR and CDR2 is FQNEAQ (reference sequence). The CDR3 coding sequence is TGTGCCAGCAGCCCCGACCTAGGGGACACTGAAGCTTTCTTT. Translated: CASSPDLGDTEAFF.